The sequence of this TCR beta chain was determined in a study of OX40 agonist ivuxolimab in advanced cancers. Study background: Dose-escalation patients suffered from hepatocellular carcinoma, melanoma, renal cell or head and neck cancer. Regarding the study as a whole: Clonal expansion in partial responders at 0.1-3.0 mg/kg ranked among the lowest. At 0.1 to 3.0 mg/kg, clonal expansion of CD4+ and CD8+ blood T cells had occurred by week 6.

Germline CDR1 reads SGHRS; CDR2 reads YFSETQ. The CDR3 extends over 15 amino acids. Clones were read by immunoSEQ multiplex PCR, and TCRdb kept only the in-frame ones, dropping some. The sample gives over 65,000 clones, around 80% of which show up once; roughly 0.5% is in the top ten. With respect to this clone: Its antigen is as yet unknown. At one boundary the junction diverges from the germline segment, which might be a read error.

Samples of blood were obtained at baseline, on cycle 4 day 1, and on cycle 7 day 1. The receptor comes from an adult with an advanced solid tumor such as melanoma, head and neck, liver or kidney cancer. Specimen: CD4+ or CD8+ T cells sorted from blood, collected in a trial of the OX40 agonist ivuxolimab. The rearrangement uses TRBV5-1 and TRBJ2-1; TRBD2 agrees at 11 bases. The CDR3 nucleotides read TGCGCCAGCAACCTAGCGGGAGGCTCCCACAATGAGCAGTTCTTC. Translated: CASNLAGGSHNEQFF.